This record covers a single T cell receptor beta chain. The antigen this receptor binds is unknown. This sample was included in a study of T cell responses to AZD1222 COVID-19 vaccine (dated by TCRdb to about 2021). Broadly, across the study: A total of just over 230 trial participants underwent TCR sequencing, of whom around 200 received two doses of AZD1222 and about 25 received two doses of the MenACWY control vaccine. Trial participants were enrolled by age into 18-55, 56-69 and 70-plus year subgroups, with 148, 28 and 57 TCR-sequenced participants respectively. Paper-wide results and their limitations: Because no samples from the day 14 peak response were available, repertoires could be characterized only after the peak T cell response. The 56-69-year group was small, and its depth increase did not reach significance, likely because of low power. Conclusions about previously exposed vaccinees were limited because only six AZD1222 recipients were SARS-CoV-2 seropositive at baseline. CD4 TCRs associated with the vaccine covered the entire spike protein, and the dominant responses were in regions 160-218 and 743-854. After two AZD1222 doses, spike-specific TCR breadth and depth were significantly higher than at day 0 and than in MenACWY recipients. Nearly half of unique spike-specific TCRs reportedly recognized epitopes outside regions mutated in the B.1.351 and B.1.1.7 variants. Participants were mostly white British and included more females than males, and it was suggested by the authors that clonal diversity may have been underestimated.

The sample's time point label, in plain terms: baseline before first vaccination. The vaccinee samples were drawn from two UK trials, COV001 and COV002, one of which was a single-blind randomized controlled phase 2/3 trial testing AZD1222 (ChAdOx1 nCoV-19) in healthy adults. Trial participant PBMC samples were collected at day 0 and day 28 after the second dose for TCRbeta chain sequencing. The CDR3 regions of human TCRbeta chains were analyzed by immunosequencing. The authors processed their data as follows. TCRs in the repertoires were matched against a reference library of SARS-CoV-2-specific TCRs that had been generated with the MIRA antigen-specificity platform. Breadth was defined as the fraction of unique TCRs that were SARS-CoV-2-associated, and depth was defined as the fraction of total T cells that were SARS-CoV-2-associated. Using the MIRA data, each spike-specific TCR was assigned both to the spike region to which the TCR was reactive and to a CD4 or CD8 class. Log10-transformed breadth and depth values were compared by one-way ANOVA with Sidak's multiple comparisons tests. TCRdb holds this immuneACCESS table with in-frame rearrangements only. Some clones are missing; in checked studies, unresolved V genes explain under half, and the rest has no known cause. That table gives V, J and clone size, and the DNA gave D and trimming. The sample's table lists a count of 150,000 or so clones. The ten largest clones add up to about 2.2% of the sample.

For this chain, trimming is 10 bases at the V end and 3 bases at the J end, and the number of junction bases without a gene match is 8. CDR1 ENHRY and CDR2 SYGVKD are derived from the germline V gene. Reading from cysteine to phenylalanine, the CDR3 counts 13 amino acids. The entry retains the CDR3 DNA only, 39 bases that are in frame from base 1. Material: peripheral blood. The chain couples TRBV10-3 to TRBJ2-7, with 8 junctional bases fitting TRBD1. This clonotype was obtained from an adult in good health. The CDR3 sequence is CATRQGQNYEQYF. The DNA sequence follows: TGTGCCACAAGACAGGGGCAAAACTACGAGCAGTACTTC.